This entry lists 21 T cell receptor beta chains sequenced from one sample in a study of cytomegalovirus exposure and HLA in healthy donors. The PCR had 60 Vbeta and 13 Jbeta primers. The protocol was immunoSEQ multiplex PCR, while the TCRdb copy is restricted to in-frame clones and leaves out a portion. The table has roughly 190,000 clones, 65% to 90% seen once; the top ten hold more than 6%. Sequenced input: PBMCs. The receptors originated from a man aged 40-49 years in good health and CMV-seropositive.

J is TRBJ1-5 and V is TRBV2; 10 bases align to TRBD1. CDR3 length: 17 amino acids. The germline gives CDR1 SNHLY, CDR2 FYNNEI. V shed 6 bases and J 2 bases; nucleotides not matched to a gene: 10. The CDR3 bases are TGTGCCAGCAGGAAGACAGGGGGCGCATATGGCAATCAGCCCCAGCATTTT. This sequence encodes CASRKTGGAYGNQPQHF.

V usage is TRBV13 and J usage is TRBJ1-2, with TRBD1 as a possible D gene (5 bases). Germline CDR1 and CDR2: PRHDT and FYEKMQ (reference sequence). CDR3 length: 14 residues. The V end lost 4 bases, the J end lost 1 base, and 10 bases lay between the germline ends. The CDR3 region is CASSSGLGNYGYTF. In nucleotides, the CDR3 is TGTGCCAGCAGCTCGGGACTGGGTAACTATGGCTACACCTTC.

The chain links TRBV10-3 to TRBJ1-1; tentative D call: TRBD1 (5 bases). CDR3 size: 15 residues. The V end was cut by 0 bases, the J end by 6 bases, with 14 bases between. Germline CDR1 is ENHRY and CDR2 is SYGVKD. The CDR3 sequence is CAISESFQGAAEAFF. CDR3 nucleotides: TGTGCCATCAGTGAGTCGTTCCAGGGTGCCGCTGAAGCTTTCTTT.

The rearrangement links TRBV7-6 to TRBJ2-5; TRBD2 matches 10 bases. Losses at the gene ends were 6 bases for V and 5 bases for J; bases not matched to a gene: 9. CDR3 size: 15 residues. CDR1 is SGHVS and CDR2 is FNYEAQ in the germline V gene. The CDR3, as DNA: TGTGCCAGCAGACAGAGCGGGGGGGCCCGGGAGACCCAGTACTTC. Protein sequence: CASRQSGGARETQYF. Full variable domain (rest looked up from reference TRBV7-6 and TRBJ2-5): GAGVSQSPRYKVTKRGQDVALRCDPISGHVSLYWYRQALGQGPEFLTYFNYEAQQDKSGLPNDRFSAERPEGSISTLTIQRTEQRDSAMYRCASRQSGGARETQYFGPGTRLLVL.

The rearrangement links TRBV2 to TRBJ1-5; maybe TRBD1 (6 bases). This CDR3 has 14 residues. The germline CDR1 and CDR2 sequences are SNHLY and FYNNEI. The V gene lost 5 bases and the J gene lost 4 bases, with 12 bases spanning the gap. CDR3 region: CASSSGRGNQPQHF. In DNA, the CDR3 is TGTGCCAGCAGTTCCGGTAGGGGGAATCAGCCCCAGCATTTT.

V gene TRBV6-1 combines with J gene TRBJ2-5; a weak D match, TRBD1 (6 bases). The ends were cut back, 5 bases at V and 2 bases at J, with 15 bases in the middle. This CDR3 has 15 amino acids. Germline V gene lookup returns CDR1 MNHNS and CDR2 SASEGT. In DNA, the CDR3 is TGTGCCAGCAGTAGAAACCGGGACAAACAAGAGACCCAGTACTTC. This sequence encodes CASSRNRDKQETQYF.

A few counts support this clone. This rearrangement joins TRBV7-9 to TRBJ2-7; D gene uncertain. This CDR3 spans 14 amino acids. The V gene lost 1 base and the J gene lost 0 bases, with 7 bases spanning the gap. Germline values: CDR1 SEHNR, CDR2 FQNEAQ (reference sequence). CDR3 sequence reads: CASSLGGASYEQYF. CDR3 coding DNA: TGTGCCAGCAGCTTAGGAGGCGCCTCCTACGAGCAGTACTTC.

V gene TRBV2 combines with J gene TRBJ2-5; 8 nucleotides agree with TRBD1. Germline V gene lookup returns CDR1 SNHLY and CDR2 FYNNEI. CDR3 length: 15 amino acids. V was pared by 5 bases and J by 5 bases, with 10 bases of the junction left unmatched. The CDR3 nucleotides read TGTGCCAGCAGTCCCGACAGGGGAAGACGGGAGACCCAGTACTTC. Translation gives CASSPDRGRRETQYF. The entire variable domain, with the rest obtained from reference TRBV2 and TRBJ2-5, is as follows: EPEVTQTPSHQVTQMGQEVILRCVPISNHLYFYWYRQILGQKVEFLVSFYNNEISEKSEIFDDQFSVERPDGSNFTLKIRSTKLEDSAMYFCASSPDRGRRETQYFGPGTRLLVL.

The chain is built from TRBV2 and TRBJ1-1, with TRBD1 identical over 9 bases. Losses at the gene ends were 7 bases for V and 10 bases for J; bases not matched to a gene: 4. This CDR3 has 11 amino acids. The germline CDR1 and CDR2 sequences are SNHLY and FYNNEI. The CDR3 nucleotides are TGTGCCAGCACGGGGACAGGGAGAGCTTTCTTT. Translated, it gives CASTGTGRAFF.

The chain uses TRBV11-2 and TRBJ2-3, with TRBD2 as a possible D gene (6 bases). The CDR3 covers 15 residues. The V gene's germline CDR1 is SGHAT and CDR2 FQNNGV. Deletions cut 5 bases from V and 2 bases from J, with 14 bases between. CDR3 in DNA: TGTGCCAGCAGCCCGGAGGGGTCTCTCACAGATACGCAGTATTTT. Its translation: CASSPEGSLTDTQYF. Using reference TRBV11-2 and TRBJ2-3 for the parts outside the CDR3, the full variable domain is EAGVAQSPRYKIIEKRQSVAFWCNPISGHATLYWYQQILGQGPKLLIQFQNNGVVDDSQLPKDRFSAERLKGVDSTLKIQPAKLEDSAVYLCASSPEGSLTDTQYFGPGTRLTVL.

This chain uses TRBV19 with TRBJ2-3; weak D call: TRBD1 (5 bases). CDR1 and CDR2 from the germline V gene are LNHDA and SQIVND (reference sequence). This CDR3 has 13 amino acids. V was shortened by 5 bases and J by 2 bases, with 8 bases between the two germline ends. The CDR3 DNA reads TGTGCCAGTAGTGACAGATACACAGATACGCAGTATTTT. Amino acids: CASSDRYTDTQYF.

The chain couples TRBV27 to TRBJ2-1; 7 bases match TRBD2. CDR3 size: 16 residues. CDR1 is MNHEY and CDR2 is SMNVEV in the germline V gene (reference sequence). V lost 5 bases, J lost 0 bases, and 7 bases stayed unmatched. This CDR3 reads CASSRELADSYNEQFF. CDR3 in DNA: TGTGCCAGCAGTCGAGAGCTAGCGGACTCCTACAATGAGCAGTTCTTC.

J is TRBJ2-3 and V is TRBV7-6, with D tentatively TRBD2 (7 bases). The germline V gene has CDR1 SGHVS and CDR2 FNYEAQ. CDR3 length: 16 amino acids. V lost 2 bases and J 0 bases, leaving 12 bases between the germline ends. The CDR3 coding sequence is TGTGCCAGCAGCTTAAGGGGGGGGGCGAGCACAGATACGCAGTATTTT. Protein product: CASSLRGGASTDTQYF.

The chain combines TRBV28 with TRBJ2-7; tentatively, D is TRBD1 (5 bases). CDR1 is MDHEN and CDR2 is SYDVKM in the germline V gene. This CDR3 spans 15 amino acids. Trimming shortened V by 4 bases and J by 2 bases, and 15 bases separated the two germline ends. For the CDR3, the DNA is TGTGCCAGCAGTTCTGACAGTCTTCCAACCTACGAGCAGTACTTC. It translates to CASSSDSLPTYEQYF.

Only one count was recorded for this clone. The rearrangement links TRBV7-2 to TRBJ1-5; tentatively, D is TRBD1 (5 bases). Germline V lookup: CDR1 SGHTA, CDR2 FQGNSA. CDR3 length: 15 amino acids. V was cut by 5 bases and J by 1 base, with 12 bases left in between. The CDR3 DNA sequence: TGTGCCAGCAGCCCCTCCGGGGGGAGCAATCAGCCCCAGCATTTT. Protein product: CASSPSGGSNQPQHF.

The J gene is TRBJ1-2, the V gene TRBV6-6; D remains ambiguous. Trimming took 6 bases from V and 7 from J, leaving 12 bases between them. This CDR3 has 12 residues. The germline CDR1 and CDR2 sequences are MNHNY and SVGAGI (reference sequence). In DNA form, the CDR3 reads TGTGCCAGCAGCCTAAGACTCGGTGGCTACACCTTC. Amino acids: CASSLRLGGYTF.

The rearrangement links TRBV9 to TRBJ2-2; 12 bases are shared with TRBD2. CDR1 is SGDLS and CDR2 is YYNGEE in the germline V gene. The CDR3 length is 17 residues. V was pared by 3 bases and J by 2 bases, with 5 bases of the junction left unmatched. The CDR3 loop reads CASSAPLAGGNTGELFF. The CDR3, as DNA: TGTGCCAGCAGCGCACCACTAGCGGGGGGTAACACCGGGGAGCTGTTTTTT.

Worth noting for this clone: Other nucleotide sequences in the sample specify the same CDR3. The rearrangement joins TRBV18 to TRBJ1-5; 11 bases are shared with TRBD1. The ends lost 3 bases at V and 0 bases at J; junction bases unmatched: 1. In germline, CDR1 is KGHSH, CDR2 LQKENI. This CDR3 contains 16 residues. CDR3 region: CASSPGQGGSNQPQHF. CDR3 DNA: TGTGCCAGCTCACCGGGACAGGGGGGTAGCAATCAGCCCCAGCATTTT.

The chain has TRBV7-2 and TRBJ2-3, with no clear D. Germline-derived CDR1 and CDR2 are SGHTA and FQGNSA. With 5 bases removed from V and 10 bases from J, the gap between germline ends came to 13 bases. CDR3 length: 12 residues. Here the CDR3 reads CASSAPSWAQYF. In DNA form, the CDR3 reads TGTGCCAGCAGCGCCCCTAGTTGGGCGCAGTATTTT.

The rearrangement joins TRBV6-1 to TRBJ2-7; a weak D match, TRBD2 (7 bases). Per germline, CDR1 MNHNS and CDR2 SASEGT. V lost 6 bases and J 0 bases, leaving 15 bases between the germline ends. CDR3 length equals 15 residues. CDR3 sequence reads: CASSRGGGSSYEQYF. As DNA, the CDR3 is TGTGCCAGCAGCCGAGGGGGGGGCAGCTCCTACGAGCAGTACTTC.

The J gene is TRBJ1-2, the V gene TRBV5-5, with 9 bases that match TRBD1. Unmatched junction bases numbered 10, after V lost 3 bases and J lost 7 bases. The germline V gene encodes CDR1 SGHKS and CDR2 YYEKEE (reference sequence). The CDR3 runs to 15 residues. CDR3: CASSWRGQGDLGYTF. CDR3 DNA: TGTGCCAGCAGCTGGAGGGGACAGGGAGATCTTGGCTACACCTTC.